This T cell receptor beta chain was captured by sequencing in a study of CD8 T cells in Susac syndrome. Study-wide findings and caveats: In its TCR sequencing and HLA analysis, the study acknowledged that the number of individuals was relatively small.

Reverse transcription of about 0.45 to 1 ug RNA was performed with random hexamers. The method of amplification for TCR beta CDR3 was immunoSEQ multiplex PCR, covering 54 Vbeta and 13 Jbeta. In TCRdb, the immunoSEQ multiplex PCR reads were re-called with MiXCR into one record per CDR3 protein. The sample carries about 120,000 distinct CDR3 sequences, 94% recorded once. Remarks on this clonotype: Antigen specificity is unknown. At one end, the junction sequence differs from germline, possibly due to a read error.

The authors negatively isolated CD8+ and CD4+ T cells and FACS-enriched TEMRA cells. CDR1 is SGHNT and CDR2 is YYREEE in the germline V gene (reference sequence). The CDR3 has 18 residues. This TCR derives from a human donor in good health. This chain joins TRBV5-4 and TRBJ2-6; D is unclear. The sequenced material came from CD4+ T cells from PBMCs. CDR3 in amino acids: CASGLDGRLASGANVLTF. Here the CDR3 DNA reads TGTGCCAGCGGCTTAGATGGACGGCTCGCCTCTGGGGCCAACGTCCTGACTTTC.